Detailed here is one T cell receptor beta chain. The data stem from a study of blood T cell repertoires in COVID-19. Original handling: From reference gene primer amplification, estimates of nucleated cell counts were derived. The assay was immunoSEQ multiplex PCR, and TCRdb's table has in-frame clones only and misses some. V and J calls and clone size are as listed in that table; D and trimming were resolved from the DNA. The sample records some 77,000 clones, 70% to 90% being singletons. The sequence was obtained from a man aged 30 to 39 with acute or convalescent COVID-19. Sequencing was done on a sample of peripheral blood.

CDR3 nucleotide sequence: TGCGCCAGCACCTCGACTACCCTCGGGGAGCAGTTCTTC. Translated: CASTSTTLGEQFF. The genes are TRBV5-1 and TRBJ2-1, with a weak D call TRBD2 (5 bases). Germline-derived CDR1 and CDR2 are SGHRS and YFSETQ. Trimming stripped 6 bases from V and 10 bases from J, with 17 bases between. The CDR3 has 13 residues.